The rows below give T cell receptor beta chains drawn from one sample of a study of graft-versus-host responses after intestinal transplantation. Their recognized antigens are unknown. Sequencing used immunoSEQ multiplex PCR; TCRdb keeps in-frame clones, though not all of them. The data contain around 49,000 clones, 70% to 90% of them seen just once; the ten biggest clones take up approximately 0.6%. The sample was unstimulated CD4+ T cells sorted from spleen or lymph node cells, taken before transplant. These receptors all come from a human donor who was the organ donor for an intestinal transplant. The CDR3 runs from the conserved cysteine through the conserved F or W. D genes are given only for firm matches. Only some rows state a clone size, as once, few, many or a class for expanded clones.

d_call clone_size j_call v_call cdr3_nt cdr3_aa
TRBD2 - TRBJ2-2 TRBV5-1 TGCGCCAGCAGCTTCGGGGGACTAGCGGGATCAGCCGGGGAGCTGTTTTTT CASSFGGLAGSAGELFF
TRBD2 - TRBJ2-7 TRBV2 TGTGCCAGCATTGGGGACTACTACGAGCAGTACTTC CASIGDYYEQYF
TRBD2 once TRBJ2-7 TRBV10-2 TGCGCCACTCAGGGGACTAGCAAGCCCTACGAGCAGTACTTC CATQGTSKPYEQYF
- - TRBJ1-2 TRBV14 TGTGCCAGCAGCCAAGCAGGGAACTATGGCTACACCTTC CASSQAGNYGYTF
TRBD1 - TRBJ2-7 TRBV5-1 TGCGCCACCCTACCCGGGACAGGAAGGGCCTACGAGCAGTACTTC CATLPGTGRAYEQYF
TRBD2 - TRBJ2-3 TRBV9 TGTGCCAGCAGCGTAGGTTTCGGGACTAGCGGCACAGATACGCAGTATTTT CASSVGFGTSGTDTQYF
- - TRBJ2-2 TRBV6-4 TGTGCCAGCAGTGACTCCGAGGCCGGGGAGCTGTTTTTT CASSDSEAGELFF
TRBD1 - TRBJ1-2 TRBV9 TGTGCCAGCAGCCGGGACAGTAACTATGGCTACACCTTC CASSRDSNYGYTF
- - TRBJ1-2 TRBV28 TGTGCCAGCAGAGGGGATGGCTATGGCTACACCTTC CASRGDGYGYTF
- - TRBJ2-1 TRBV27 TGTGCCAGCAGTTTACTACAGGGCTCCTACAATGAGCAGTTCTTC CASSLLQGSYNEQFF
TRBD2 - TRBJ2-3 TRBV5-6 TGTGCCAGCAGCTTGGGACTAGCGGGAGAAGATACGCAGTATTTT CASSLGLAGEDTQYF
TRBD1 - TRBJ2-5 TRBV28 TGTGCCAGCAGTACGACAGGGGTGGTGGAGACCCAGTACTTC CASSTTGVVETQYF
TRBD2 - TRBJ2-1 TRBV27 TGTGCCAGCAGTTTGCGTCTAGCGGGAGTCCCCTACAATGAGCAGTTCTTC CASSLRLAGVPYNEQFF
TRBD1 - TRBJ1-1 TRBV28 TGTGCCAGCAGTACAGGGGGCGAACCAAACACTGAAGCTTTCTTT CASSTGGEPNTEAFF
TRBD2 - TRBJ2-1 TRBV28 TGTGCCAGCAGACACTCTAGCGGGAGGGCGAATCTCAATGAGCAGTTCTTC CASRHSSGRANLNEQFF
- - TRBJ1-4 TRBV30 TGTGCCTGGAGCTCCAGGCTTAATGAAAAACTGTTTTTT CAWSSRLNEKLFF
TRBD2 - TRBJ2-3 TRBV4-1 TGCGCCAGCAGCCAAGGGCGGGGGGGTGGGACAGATACGCAGTATTTT CASSQGRGGGTDTQYF
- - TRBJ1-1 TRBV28 TGTGCCAGCAGTTCCACGTGGAGGGGGAACACTGAAGCTTTCTTT CASSSTWRGNTEAFF
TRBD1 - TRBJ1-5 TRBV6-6 TGTGCCAGCAGTTCCCGAGGGACAGGGAATCAGCCCCAGCATTTT CASSSRGTGNQPQHF
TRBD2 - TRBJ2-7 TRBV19 TGTGCCAGTAGTATAAAAAGCGGGAGGGCGTACGAGCAGTACTTC CASSIKSGRAYEQYF
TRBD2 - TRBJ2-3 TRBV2 TGTGCCAGCAGTCATATGACTAGCGGGAGAACAGATACGCAGTATTTT CASSHMTSGRTDTQYF
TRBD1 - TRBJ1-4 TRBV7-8 TGTGCCAGCAGCCAACCGGGACAGGGGGTGGAAAAACTGTTTTTT CASSQPGQGVEKLFF
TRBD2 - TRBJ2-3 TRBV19 TGTGCCAGTAGTATGTGGGGTAGCGGGAGGAGCACAGATACGCAGTATTTT CASSMWGSGRSTDTQYF
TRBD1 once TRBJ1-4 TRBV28 TGTGCCAGCAGCACCGGGACAGGGAATGAAAAACTGTTTTTT CASSTGTGNEKLFF
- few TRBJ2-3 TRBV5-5 TGTGCCAGCAGCTTGGCACGTCAGGTCACAGATACGCAGTATTTT CASSLARQVTDTQYF
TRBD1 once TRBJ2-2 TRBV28 TGTGCCAGCAGTCACCGGGACAGGGGGCGTACCGGGGAGCTGTTTTTT CASSHRDRGRTGELFF
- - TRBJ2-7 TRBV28 TGTGCCAGCAGAACCCAGGGGAGGGGCGAGCAGTACTTC CASRTQGRGEQYF
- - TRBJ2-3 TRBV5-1 TGCGCCAGCAGCCAGACAGGGCCCGGGGGTACGCAGTATTTT CASSQTGPGGTQYF
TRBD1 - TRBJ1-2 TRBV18 TGTGCCAGCTCACTATTAGGACAGGGCCAGGGGAACTATGGCTACACCTTC CASSLLGQGQGNYGYTF
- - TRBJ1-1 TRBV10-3 TGTGCCATCAGCGCGGGGGCAGATTACACTGAAGCTTTCTTT CAISAGADYTEAFF
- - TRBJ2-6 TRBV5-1 TGCGCCTCGACGATAAGGGGACTCACAAGCGGGGCCAACGTCCTGACTTTC CASTIRGLTSGANVLTF
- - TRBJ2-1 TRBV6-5 TGTGCCAGCAGTCTAGACAGGAGCTCCTACAATGAGCAGTTCTTC CASSLDRSSYNEQFF
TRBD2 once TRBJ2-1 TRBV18 TGTGCCAGCTCACGGCAAGCGGGACCCTACAATGAGCAGTTCTTC CASSRQAGPYNEQFF
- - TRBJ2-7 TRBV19 TGTGCCAGTAGTATAGCGGAGTCATACGAGCAGTACTTC CASSIAESYEQYF
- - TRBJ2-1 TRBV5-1 TGCGCCAGCAGGAGCCATGACCCTGGGAGGGAGCAGTTCTTC CASRSHDPGREQFF